The present T cell receptor (beta chain) was sequenced within a study of graft-versus-host responses after intestinal transplantation. The repertoire was sequenced with immunoSEQ multiplex PCR; TCRdb's copy has only in-frame clones and lacks some. The profile covers about 51,000 clones, with 85% to 95% appearing a single time and approximately 0.25% taken by the ten largest. Deletions cut 4 bases from V and 8 bases from J, with 11 bases between. This CDR3 spans 12 amino acids. Germline values: CDR1 MNHNS, CDR2 SASEGT. On this clone itself: Its antigen is currently unknown.

This chain links TRBV6-1 with TRBJ1-2; D is perhaps TRBD1 (5 bases). This receptor was obtained from a human donor who was the organ donor for an intestinal transplant. The sample here was unstimulated CD8+ T cells sorted from spleen or lymph node cells, taken before transplant. In nucleotides, the CDR3 is TGTGCCAGCAGTGTGGGGGTTGAGGGCTACACCTTC. Translation: CASSVGVEGYTF.